This entry describes one TCR beta chain. Its antigen remains unidentified. PCR used 60 Vbeta primers and 13 Jbeta primers. TCRdb keeps only in-frame clones here, not all; method: immunoSEQ multiplex PCR. The sample consists of approximately 200,000 clones, around 80% of them appearing once. These data originate in a study of cytomegalovirus exposure and HLA in healthy donors. Overall study findings and caveats: Certain indistinguishable V segments, among them TRBV6-2 and TRBV6-3, were excluded. Follow-up analysis seemed to connect common viral pathogens with several of the most significant clusters identified.

The CDR3 is made up of 13 amino acids. V was shortened by 3 bases and J by 5 bases, with 8 bases between the two germline ends. Germline V gene sequence: CDR1 LNHDA, CDR2 SQIVND (reference sequence). Sequencing was done on a sample of PBMCs. This TCR was sampled from a middle-aged man in good health and CMV-seronegative. The gene calls are TRBV19 and TRBJ2-4, with D possibly matching TRBD2 (6 bases). CDR3 residues: CASSITSQNIQYF. The DNA of the CDR3 is TGTGCCAGTAGTATCACTAGCCAAAACATTCAGTACTTC.